This T cell receptor (beta chain) was captured in a study of blood T cell repertoires in COVID-19. On the study more broadly: Material from acute and convalescent COVID-19 was sourced from the United States, Italy and Spain.

Participants, roughly 18 to 100 years old, spanned fewer than 30 US areas. Per the original data handling: Estimation of nucleated cell counts relied on the amplification of reference gene primers. Profiled with immunoSEQ multiplex PCR; TCRdb holds only in-frame clones, not every one. Clonal size and the V and J genes are those of that table, whereas D and trimming came from the DNA. The sample records 180,000 or so clones, approximately 80% being singletons. The CDR3 totals 16 residues. Trimming took 3 bases from V and 2 from J; bases not matched to a gene: 8. CDR1 is LNHDA, CDR2 SQIVND, per germline (reference sequence).

The receptor comes from a man over 45 who had recovered from COVID-19. Sequencing was carried out using PBMCs or T cells enriched from blood (not recorded which). This chain uses TRBV19 with TRBJ1-2, with 8 bases fitting TRBD1. The CDR3 DNA reads TGTGCCAGTAGTATTTCGGGGACAGGAATGAACTATGGCTACACCTTC. This translates into CASSISGTGMNYGYTF.